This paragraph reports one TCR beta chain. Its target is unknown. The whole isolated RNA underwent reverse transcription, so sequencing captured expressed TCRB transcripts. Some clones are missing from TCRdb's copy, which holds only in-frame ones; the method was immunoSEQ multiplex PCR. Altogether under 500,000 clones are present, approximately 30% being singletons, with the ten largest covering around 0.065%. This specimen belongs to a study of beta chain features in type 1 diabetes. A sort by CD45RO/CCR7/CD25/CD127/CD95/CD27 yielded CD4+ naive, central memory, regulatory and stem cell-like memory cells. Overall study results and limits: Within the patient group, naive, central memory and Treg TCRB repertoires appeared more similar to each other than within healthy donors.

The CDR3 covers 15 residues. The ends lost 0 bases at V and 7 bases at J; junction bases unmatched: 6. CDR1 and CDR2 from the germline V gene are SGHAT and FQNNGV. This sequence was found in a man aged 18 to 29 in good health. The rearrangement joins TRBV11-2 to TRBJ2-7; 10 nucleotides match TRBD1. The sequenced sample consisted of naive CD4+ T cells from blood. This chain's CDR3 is CASSLDPGQGYEQYF. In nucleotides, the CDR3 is TGTGCCAGCAGCTTAGACCCGGGACAGGGGTATGAGCAGTACTTC.